This TCR beta chain was sequenced in a study of blood T cell repertoires in COVID-19. Across the study: Acute-phase and convalescent COVID-19 samples originated in the United States, Italy and Spain.

A Seattle source enrolled patients during active infection and followed them longitudinally. CDR1 is SGHTA, CDR2 FQGTGA, per germline. Trimming at V came to 0 bases and at J to 6 bases, leaving 8 bases not matched to a gene. The CDR3 contains 17 residues. Assay: immunoSEQ multiplex PCR; the TCRdb copy retains only in-frame clones and omits some. The sample holds 150,000 to 200,000 clones; 79% are singletons and the top ten take roughly 8%. The receptor's source is a woman aged 60-75 years with COVID-19, enrolled during active disease. The sample was peripheral blood. The chain has TRBV7-3 and TRBJ2-5; 12 bases line up with TRBD1. As DNA, the CDR3 is TGTGCCAGCAGCTTAACTCCCGGGACAGGGGGCTCGAAGACCCAGTACTTC. Its translation: CASSLTPGTGGSKTQYF.